The source of this TCR beta chain is a study of CD8+ T cells in alopecia areata. Study-wide results and limits: Patients shared TCRs less clearly than mice did, possibly owing to HLA. Across lesional scalp, and particularly alopecia totalis/universalis, clonality surpassed that of normal scalp.

The length of the CDR3 is 16 residues. Germline-derived CDR1 and CDR2 are MGHDK and SYGVNS. Trimming cost V 1 base and J 6 bases; bases outside gene matches: 8. Starting from PBMCs, sorting isolated CD4+ and CD8+ T cells. In regard to this clone: Antigen specificity is unknown.

TCR sequencing used cDNA made by reverse transcription of extracted RNA. Some clones are missing from TCRdb's copy, which holds only in-frame ones; the method was immunoSEQ multiplex PCR. The table includes around 35,000 clones, approximately 58% detected once. V usage is TRBV25-1 and J usage is TRBJ2-1; TRBD2 aligns across 8 bases. The sample was NKG2D-high CD8+ T cells sorted from blood. The receptor was derived from a human donor with alopecia areata. In DNA, the CDR3 is TGTGCCAGCAGTGAATTCGTCCGGGAGGGCCGCAATGAGCAGTTCTTC. Translated: CASSEFVREGRNEQFF.